This is a list of T cell receptor beta chains from one sample in a study of blood T cell repertoires in COVID-19. This table comes from immunoSEQ multiplex PCR, and its TCRdb copy is limited to in-frame clones, with some not included. The table lists under 200,000 clones, about four fifths of them singletons, with around 3.6% in the top ten. The sequenced material came from PBMCs or T cells enriched from blood (not recorded which). These receptors were collected from a woman between 45 and 65 years old in a cohort exposed to, infected with or recovered from COVID-19 (not recorded which). Each CDR3 is given with its conserved first and last residue. Fields, in order: V gene, clone size, J gene, D gene, CDR3 DNA, CDR3 protein. A D gene is named only where the DNA matches it firmly. Clone size appears in some rows only: once, few, many, or a class for an expanded clone.

>TRBV4-3|NA|TRBJ2-2|NA
TGCGCCAGCAGCCAAGATCGGGGTACCGGGGAGCTGTTTTTT
CASSQDRGTGELFF
>TRBV7-3|few|TRBJ1-6|NA
TGTGCCAGCAGCTTACAGGGCTCTAGATCACCCCTCCACTTT
CASSLQGSRSPLHF
>TRBV6-5|NA|TRBJ1-2|TRBD1
TGTGCCAGCAGGACAGGGAGAGCTAACTATGGCTACACCTTC
CASRTGRANYGYTF
>TRBV6-5|few|TRBJ1-2|TRBD1
TGTGCCAGCAGACCCGGGACAGTGAGCGGCTACACCTTC
CASRPGTVSGYTF
>TRBV30|NA|TRBJ1-2|NA
TGTGCCTGGAGTGTACGACGGCGGGACTATGGCTACACCTTC
CAWSVRRRDYGYTF
>TRBV19|once|TRBJ1-4|TRBD1
TGTGCCAGTAGTACAGGACAGGGGAGCGAAAAACTGTTTTTT
CASSTGQGSEKLFF
>TRBV5-6|once|TRBJ2-7|NA
TGTGCCAGCAGCTGGGGGGTTCCCGGCGAGCAGTACTTC
CASSWGVPGEQYF
>TRBV10-3|NA|TRBJ1-4|NA
TGTGCCATCAGTGAGTCGTCAGCAGGGGTTATTGCAACTAATGAAAAACTGTTTTTT
CAISESSAGVIATNEKLFF
>TRBV10-3|NA|TRBJ1-5|NA
TGTGCCATCAGTGAGTCCGGGGATCAGCCCCAGCATTTT
CAISESGDQPQHF
>TRBV7-2|NA|TRBJ2-7|NA
TGTGCCAGCAGCTTAGCGAGGACCTACGAGCAGTACTTC
CASSLARTYEQYF
>TRBV9|once|TRBJ2-5|NA
TGTGCCAGCAGCGTAAACTCCGGGAAGGAGACCCAGTACTTC
CASSVNSGKETQYF
>TRBV13|few|TRBJ1-4|NA
TGTGCCAGCAGCTTGACAGGCCTTAATGAAAAACTGTTTTTT
CASSLTGLNEKLFF
>TRBV7-8|NA|TRBJ2-1|NA
TGTGCCAGCAGCTTAGATAAGCTCCATGAGCAGTTCTTC
CASSLDKLHEQFF
>TRBV5-5|NA|TRBJ1-3|NA
TGTGCCAGCAGCCTCCGACAGGCCGGAAGCTCTGGAAACACCATATATTTT
CASSLRQAGSSGNTIYF
>TRBV5-6|NA|TRBJ1-5|NA
TGTGCCAGCAGCCGTAGGGGGAACCAGCCCCAGCATTTT
CASSRRGNQPQHF
>TRBV25-1|once|TRBJ2-7|NA
TGTGCCAGCCGGACAGAAGGATCCTACGAGCAGTACTTC
CASRTEGSYEQYF
>TRBV24-1|NA|TRBJ2-6|TRBD1
TGTGCCACCAGTGACCCCCAGGGGGCTGGGGCCAACGTCCTGACTTTC
CATSDPQGAGANVLTF
>TRBV2|NA|TRBJ2-2|NA
TGTGCCAGCAGTGAACGAACTACAAACACCGGGGAGCTGTTTTTT
CASSERTTNTGELFF
>TRBV7-2|few|TRBJ1-5|NA
TGTGCCAGCAGCTCCGGGGGAGCGAGCAATCAGCCCCAGCATTTT
CASSSGGASNQPQHF
>TRBV9|NA|TRBJ2-1|NA
TGTGCCAGCAGCGTAGCGGGGGGCCCCAATGAGCAGTTCTTC
CASSVAGGPNEQFF
>TRBV2|NA|TRBJ1-5|NA
TGTGCCAGCAGCGGGGGGTTGGCTCAGCCCCAGCATTTT
CASSGGLAQPQHF
>TRBV5-5|NA|TRBJ1-1|NA
TGTGCCAGCAGCTTTGTGTACCGGGGTCCGAACACTGAAGCTTTCTTT
CASSFVYRGPNTEAFF
>TRBV24-1|NA|TRBJ2-3|NA
TGTGCCACCGGCAAAACAGGAAACACAGATACGCAGTATTTT
CATGKTGNTDTQYF
>TRBV4-1|NA|TRBJ2-7|NA
TGCGCCAGCAGTCTCGGGTTCGGGGTGTCGGACGAGCAGTACTTC
CASSLGFGVSDEQYF
>TRBV6-1|NA|TRBJ2-3|NA
TGTGCCAGCAGTGAAAGATGGACTATAGGACTAAAGATGGGGTCAGATACGCAGTATTTT
CASSERWTIGLKMGSDTQYF
>TRBV19|once|TRBJ1-4|NA
TGTGCCAGTAGTGAGGTCAGCGGAAAACTGTTTTTT
CASSEVSGKLFF
>TRBV7-2|NA|TRBJ2-7|TRBD1
TGTGCCAGCAGCCTTCAAACAGGGGCCGGCTCCTACGAGCAGTACTTC
CASSLQTGAGSYEQYF
>TRBV9|once|TRBJ1-2|NA
TGTGCCAGCAGCGTAGAGGGGCGGGACGGCTACACCTTC
CASSVEGRDGYTF
>TRBV24-1|NA|TRBJ2-5|TRBD1
TGTGCCACCAGTGAAAAACAGGGGCCCCGGGAAGAGACCCAGTACTTC
CATSEKQGPREETQYF
>TRBV6-5|NA|TRBJ1-4|NA
TGTGCCAGCGGCGGGTCGGCAACTAATGAAAAACTGTTTTTT
CASGGSATNEKLFF
>TRBV11-2|NA|TRBJ1-6|NA
TGTGCCAGCAGCCGACTAAGCTCCTATAATTCACCCCTCCACTTT
CASSRLSSYNSPLHF
>TRBV13|NA|TRBJ2-5|TRBD1
TGTGCCAGCAGCTTAGCAGGGGGCTGGGAGACCCAGTACTTC
CASSLAGGWETQYF
>TRBV12-5|NA|TRBJ2-7|TRBD2
TGTGCTAGTGGTTTGGGACTAGCAGGTTACGAGCAGTACTTC
CASGLGLAGYEQYF
>TRBV15|NA|TRBJ2-7|TRBD1
TGTGCCACCAGCAGAGCGGGGACAGCTTACGAGCAGTACTTC
CATSRAGTAYEQYF
>TRBV10-3|NA|TRBJ2-1|TRBD2
TGTGCCATCAGTGACAGGGGACTAGCGGTATGGAATGAGCAGTTCTTC
CAISDRGLAVWNEQFF
>TRBV3-1/TRBV3-2|NA|TRBJ2-2|TRBD1
TGTGCCAGCAGCCAAGGGACAGGGGGCAGGGGCACCGGGGAGCTGTTTTTT
CASSQGTGGRGTGELFF
>TRBV28|NA|TRBJ2-6|NA
TGTGCCAGCAGCCTTAGGGGACATCGTAAACCCCTTAGCTCTGGGGCCAACGTCCTGACTTTC
CASSLRGHRKPLSSGANVLTF
>TRBV7-2|few|TRBJ1-1|NA
TGTGCCAGCAGCTGGACTGGAGTGAACACTGAAGCTTTCTTT
CASSWTGVNTEAFF
>TRBV4-1|few|TRBJ2-2|NA
TGCGCCAGCAGCCAACTTTCCGGCGGGTTCGGGGAGCTGTTTTTT
CASSQLSGGFGELFF
>TRBV7-9|NA|TRBJ2-2|NA
TGTGCCAGCAGCTGGGACACGCTGACCGGGGAGCTGTTTTTT
CASSWDTLTGELFF
>TRBV3-1/TRBV3-2|NA|TRBJ2-5|TRBD2
TGTGCCAGCAGCTATAGCGGGAGCTCGGAGACCCAGTACTTC
CASSYSGSSETQYF
>TRBV28|NA|TRBJ2-2|NA
TGTGCCAGCATCCTAACAGGGTCTAGCACCGGGGAGCTGTTTTTT
CASILTGSSTGELFF
>TRBV27|NA|TRBJ2-7|NA
TGTGCCAGCAGTCTCCGTCCGGACACTTCCTACGAGCAGTACTTC
CASSLRPDTSYEQYF
>TRBV28|NA|TRBJ1-1|TRBD1
TGTGCCAGCAGTTTATCTCCCGCGGACAGGGGGCTAGGGAACACTGAAGCTTTCTTT
CASSLSPADRGLGNTEAFF
>TRBV5-1|NA|TRBJ2-7|TRBD1
TGCGCCAGCAGCCCCAGGGGGACAGGTTCCTACGAGCAGTACTTC
CASSPRGTGSYEQYF
>TRBV18|NA|TRBJ2-7|NA
TGTGCCAGCTCACCACTGACAGGAGTTGTTTACGAGCAGTACTTC
CASSPLTGVVYEQYF
>TRBV11-3|NA|TRBJ2-1|NA
TGTGCCAGCAGCTTTGCCGGGATCTACAATGAGCAGTTCTTC
CASSFAGIYNEQFF
>TRBV20-1|NA|TRBJ2-3|TRBD2
TGCAGTGCTAGTGCGACTAGCTTGGCAGATACGCAGTATTTT
CSASATSLADTQYF
>TRBV28|NA|TRBJ2-7|TRBD1
TGTGCCAGCAGTTCCTTCTTCTCGGGACAGGGCTACGAGCAGTACTTC
CASSSFFSGQGYEQYF
>TRBV27|NA|TRBJ2-7|TRBD1
TGTGCCAGCAGTTCAGGGGGTTTCTCCTACGAGCAGTACTTC
CASSSGGFSYEQYF
>TRBV24-1|NA|TRBJ2-7|NA
TGTGCCACCAGTGAAGGGGCAGGGGAGCAGTACTTC
CATSEGAGEQYF
>TRBV28|NA|TRBJ2-5|TRBD2
TGTGCCAGCAGTATGCGGACTAGCGGGAGGTTGAAGACCCAGTACTTC
CASSMRTSGRLKTQYF
>TRBV5-1|NA|TRBJ2-1|NA
TGCGCCAGCAGCTTGGTTGGGGGCACCAATGAGCAGTTCTTC
CASSLVGGTNEQFF
>TRBV11-2|NA|TRBJ2-1|NA
TGTGCCAGCAGCTTAGGCCCGAGCTCCTACAATGAGCAGTTCTTC
CASSLGPSSYNEQFF
>TRBV27|few|TRBJ2-1|NA
TGTGCCAGCAACTCCCAGGGTGAGCAGTTCTTC
CASNSQGEQFF
>TRBV25-1|NA|TRBJ2-2|NA
TGTGCCAGCAGTGAATACCGGAACACCGGGGAGCTGTTTTTT
CASSEYRNTGELFF
>TRBV29-1|NA|TRBJ1-2|NA
TGCAGCGTCGGGGAGATGAACTATGGCTACACCTTC
CSVGEMNYGYTF